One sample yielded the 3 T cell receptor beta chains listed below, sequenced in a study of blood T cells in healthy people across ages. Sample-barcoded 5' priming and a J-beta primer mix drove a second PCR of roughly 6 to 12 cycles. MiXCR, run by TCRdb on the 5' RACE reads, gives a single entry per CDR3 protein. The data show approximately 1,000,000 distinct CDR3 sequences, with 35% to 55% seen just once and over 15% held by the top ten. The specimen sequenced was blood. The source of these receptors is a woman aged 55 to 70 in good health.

The CDR3 sequence is CASSQGRAGTDTQYF. The CDR3 bases are TGTGCCAGCAGTCAGGGAAGAGCGGGAACAGATACGCAGTATTTT. V is TRBV12-3 or TRBV12-4 and J is TRBJ2-3; 7 bases are a match to TRBD2. The J segment lost 3 bases and the V segment lost 5 bases, leaving 8 bases of the junction unmatched. CDR3 length: 15 residues.

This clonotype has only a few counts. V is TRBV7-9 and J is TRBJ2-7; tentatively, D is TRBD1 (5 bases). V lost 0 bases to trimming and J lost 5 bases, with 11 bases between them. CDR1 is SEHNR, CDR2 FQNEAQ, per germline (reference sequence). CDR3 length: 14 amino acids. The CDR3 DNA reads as TGTGCCAGCAGCTTAGCGCTTGGGGCCGACGAGCAGTACTTC. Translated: CASSLALGADEQYF.

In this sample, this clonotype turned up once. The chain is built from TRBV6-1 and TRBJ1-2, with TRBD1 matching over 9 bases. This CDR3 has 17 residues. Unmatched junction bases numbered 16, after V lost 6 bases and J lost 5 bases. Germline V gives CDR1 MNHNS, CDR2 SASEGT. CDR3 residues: CASSTGTGRLLGYGYTF. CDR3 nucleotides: TGTGCCAGCAGCACCGGGACAGGGAGGCTCTTGGGGTATGGCTACACCTTC.